This TCR beta chain was sequenced during a study of cytomegalovirus exposure and HLA in healthy donors. Looking at the study overall: A previous analysis identified around 120 million unique TCR beta sequences derived from 180 million or so T cells.

Study conclusions and caveats: Later analysis demonstrated an association between a missense DCLRE1C variant and TCR beta V- and J-gene trimming.

On this clone itself: No antigen is known for it.

Germline lookup yields CDR1 SGHRS and CDR2 YFSETQ. This CDR3 has 14 residues. V was clipped by 1 base and J by 2 bases, with 9 bases between them. The PCR ran on 60 Vbeta and 13 Jbeta primers. Clones were sequenced by immunoSEQ multiplex PCR, and TCRdb holds only the in-frame ones, with some missing. The sample holds about 100,000 clones, 70% to 75% seen once. V usage is TRBV5-1 and J usage is TRBJ2-5, with unresolved D. Material for sequencing was PBMCs. This TCR came from a middle-aged man in good health and CMV-seronegative. Here the CDR3 reads CASSLITDQETQYF. DNA for the CDR3: TGCGCCAGCAGCTTGATCACAGATCAAGAGACCCAGTACTTC.